Listed here are 8 T cell receptor beta chains from one sample, sequenced in a study of shared clonotypes between healthy human individuals (dated by TCRdb to the early 2020s). The library was prepared using the immunoSEQ multiplex PCR assay. TCRdb took this table from immuneACCESS and kept in-frame rearrangements with V and J called. Such tables lack part of the clones; where checked against another copy, unresolved V genes explain under half of the gap, and the rest is unexplained. Present in this sample are 1.5 million to 1.9 million clones, approximately 98% of which were seen just once. The ten biggest clones cover approximately 0.45% of the sample. Sequencing used naive CD4+ T cells sorted from blood. The cell subset or site label of this sample denotes: CD45RA+ positively selected. The receptors were sampled from a young man in good health.

This rearrangement joins TRBV28 to TRBJ1-2; D possibly corresponds to TRBD1 (5 bases). V gave up 6 bases and J gave up 3 bases, with 14 bases separating them. Germline CDR1 reads MDHEN; CDR2 reads SYDVKM. The CDR3 length is 14 residues. CDR3 protein: CASSLPAGDYGYTF. The CDR3 nucleotides read TGTGCCAGCAGCCTGCCCGCGGGGGACTATGGCTACACCTTC.

This rearrangement joins TRBV5-1 to TRBJ2-7; perhaps TRBD1 as D (6 bases). The CDR3 consists of 15 residues. Per the germline V gene, CDR1 is SGHRS and CDR2 is YFSETQ. V was clipped by 7 bases and J by 0 bases, with 17 bases between them. CDR3 sequence reads: CASHLPGTPSYEQYF. The CDR3 nucleotides are TGCGCCAGCCACCTTCCGGGGACACCCTCCTACGAGCAGTACTTC.

V gene TRBV5-1 combines with J gene TRBJ1-1, with D perhaps TRBD1 (6 bases). The length of the CDR3 is 12 residues. The ends were cut back, 0 bases at V and 11 bases at J, with 11 bases in the middle. Germline CDR1 is SGHRS and CDR2 is YFSETQ. CDR3 nucleotides: TGCGCCAGCAGCTTGGACAGACAGGAGGCTTTCTTT. Translation gives CASSLDRQEAFF.

On this clone: Other DNA sequences of this sample code for an identical CDR3. The J gene is TRBJ1-5, the V gene TRBV28; D is unresolved. Germline CDR1 and CDR2: MDHEN and SYDVKM. Trimming removed 5 bases from V and 4 bases from J, with 6 bases in between. There are 12 residues in the CDR3. CDR3 region: CASSPLNQPQHF. The CDR3 DNA is TGTGCCAGCAGTCCCCTTAATCAGCCCCAGCATTTT.

V usage is TRBV5-4 and J usage is TRBJ2-3, with D perhaps TRBD2 (6 bases). Trimming left V 0 bases short and J 1 base short, with 12 bases between. Looked up from germline, CDR1 is SGHNT and CDR2 is YYREEE (reference sequence). CDR3 size: 16 residues. The CDR3 region is CASSLAGGVGTDTQYF. The CDR3 bases are TGTGCCAGCAGCTTGGCCGGGGGAGTCGGCACAGATACGCAGTATTTT.

This rearrangement joins TRBV10-3 to TRBJ2-7; possibly TRBD1 for D (6 bases). This CDR3 is built from 13 residues. V gave up 3 bases and J gave up 9 bases, with 15 bases separating them. Germline lookup yields CDR1 ENHRY and CDR2 SYGVKD. The CDR3 region is CAISDSGQVRQYF. The CDR3 DNA sequence: TGTGCCATCAGTGATTCGGGACAAGTAAGGCAGTACTTC.

The chain couples TRBV4-3 to TRBJ2-1; 7 nucleotides agree with TRBD2. CDR3 size: 13 residues. V shed 1 base and J 10 bases; nucleotides not matched to a gene: 4. Germline loops: CDR1 LGHNA, CDR2 YSLEER. The CDR3 sequence is CASSQGLAGEQFF. For the CDR3, the DNA is TGCGCCAGCAGCCAAGGATTAGCGGGCGAGCAGTTCTTC.

The chain combines TRBV7-9 with TRBJ2-2, with D possibly TRBD2 on 5 matching bases. This CDR3 is built from 14 residues. With 5 bases removed from V and 6 bases from J, the gap between germline ends came to 13 bases. Germline CDR1 and CDR2: SEHNR and FQNEAQ (reference sequence). This CDR3 is CASSPGGYAGELFF. CDR3 DNA: TGTGCCAGCAGCCCCGGAGGTTATGCCGGGGAGCTGTTTTTT.